The next 26 T cell receptor beta chains were all read from a single sample in a study of blood T cell repertoires in COVID-19. Using immunoSEQ multiplex PCR, the repertoire was profiled, and TCRdb retains in-frame clones only, with some absent. Of about 380,000 clones listed, around 84% are singletons. The sequenced sample consisted of peripheral blood. Source of these receptors: a human donor with acute or convalescent COVID-19. The donor label of this sample is uncertain.

This chain connects TRBV3-1 (or the pseudogene TRBV3-2) to TRBJ2-1; D is undetermined. There are 13 residues in the CDR3. The germline V gene has CDR1 LGHDT and CDR2 YNNKEL (reference sequence). Trimming pared 0 bases from V and 11 bases from J, leaving 11 bases between. CDR3 region: CASSQDLADKQFF. In DNA form, the CDR3 reads TGTGCCAGCAGCCAAGATCTCGCGGATAAGCAGTTCTTC.

This clone was observed a single time. The chain joins TRBV5-6 to TRBJ2-3; tentative D call: TRBD1 (7 bases). Germline-derived CDR1 and CDR2 are SGHDT and YYEEEE. The CDR3 sequence is 17 residues long. The V end was cut by 4 bases, the J end by 1 base, with 19 bases between. The CDR3 DNA sequence: TGTGCCAGCAGCACTTACCGACAGGGCGGGGGCACAGATACGCAGTATTTT. Translating it yields CASSTYRQGGGTDTQYF. Variable domain in full (rest from reference TRBV5-6 and TRBJ2-3): DAGVTQSPTHLIKTRGQQVTLRCSPKSGHDTVSWYQQALGQGPQFIFQYYEEEERQRGNFPDRFSGHQFPNYSSELNVNALLLGDSALYLCASSTYRQGGGTDTQYFGPGTRLTVL.

The chain joins TRBV19 to TRBJ1-2, with 8 bases matching TRBD1. There are 15 residues in the CDR3. The ends lost 4 bases at V and 0 bases at J; junction bases unmatched: 4. Germline loops: CDR1 LNHDA, CDR2 SQIVND (reference sequence). CDR3 sequence: CASSNLDRANYGYTF. For the CDR3, the DNA is TGTGCCAGTAGTAATCTGGACAGGGCTAACTATGGCTACACCTTC.

The chain combines TRBV5-1 with TRBJ1-2, with TRBD1 matching 7 bases. Trimming took 4 bases from V and 3 from J; bases not matched to a gene: 3. Germline-derived CDR1 and CDR2 are SGHRS and YFSETQ. The CDR3 runs 13 residues. CDR3 bases: TGCGCCAGCAGCGTAACAGGGGACTATGGCTACACCTTC. It encodes CASSVTGDYGYTF.

The V call is TRBV18, the J call TRBJ2-1; weak D call: TRBD2 (6 bases). CDR3 length: 15 residues. Trimming left V 5 bases short and J 6 bases short, with 17 bases between. Germline CDR1 KGHSH, CDR2 LQKENI. The CDR3: CASSVGRRDGNEQFF. The CDR3 nucleotides are TGTGCCAGCTCAGTCGGAAGGCGGGACGGCAATGAGCAGTTCTTC.

J is TRBJ2-7 and V is TRBV3-1 (or the pseudogene TRBV3-2), with D perhaps matching TRBD1 (6 bases). The ends were cut back, 1 base at V and 5 bases at J, with 9 bases in the middle. In germline, CDR1 is LGHDT, CDR2 YNNKEL (reference sequence). This CDR3 has 13 residues. The CDR3 coding sequence is TGTGCCAGCAGCCAAGTCGGGACAAACGAGCAGTACTTC. Encoded protein: CASSQVGTNEQYF.

This clone has a count of ten or more. The J gene is TRBJ1-5, the V gene TRBV10-2; D gene uncertain. Trimming pared 4 bases from V and 3 bases from J, leaving 10 bases between. The CDR3 has 14 amino acids. Per the germline V gene, CDR1 is WSHSY and CDR2 is SAAADI. CDR3 in amino acids: CASSGAASNQPQHF. For the CDR3, the DNA is TGCGCCAGCAGTGGGGCAGCATCCAATCAGCCCCAGCATTTT.

This chain uses TRBV12-3 or TRBV12-4 with TRBJ1-2; D not certain. The CDR3 runs to 12 residues. Trimming left V 3 bases short and J 5 bases short, with 7 bases between. The CDR3 loop reads CASSFGEYGYTF. DNA for the CDR3: TGTGCCAGCAGTTTCGGGGAATATGGCTACACCTTC.

This chain joins TRBV6-6 and TRBJ1-1; 9 positions agree with TRBD1. The germline V gene has CDR1 MNHNY and CDR2 SVGAGI (reference sequence). The CDR3 consists of 14 residues. J gave up 6 bases and V 6 bases, and 8 bases lay outside the gene matches. CDR3 amino acids: CASRTGGASAEAFF. The CDR3 region has the DNA TGTGCCAGCAGAACAGGGGGCGCGAGCGCTGAAGCTTTCTTT.

The chain is built from TRBV6-5 and TRBJ1-4; 8 positions agree with TRBD1. The V segment lost 6 bases and the J segment 5 bases; nucleotides outside the gene matches: 8. CDR3 size: 15 residues. CDR1 MNHEY and CDR2 SVGAGI come from the germline V gene. This CDR3 is CASRPQGAVNEKLFF. Here the CDR3 DNA reads TGTGCCAGCAGGCCCCAGGGGGCGGTGAATGAAAAACTGTTTTTT.

The chain is built from TRBV12-5 and TRBJ1-3; D is uncertain. This CDR3 is 15 amino acids long. V was shortened by 7 bases and J by 0 bases, with 13 bases between the two germline ends. Germline lookup yields CDR1 LGHNT and CDR2 FRNRAP. CDR3 sequence reads: CASAEDGLSGNTIYF. CDR3 DNA sequence: TGTGCTAGTGCCGAGGACGGACTCTCTGGAAACACCATATATTTT.

The chain links TRBV11-3 to TRBJ1-1; 8 bases line up with TRBD1. V lost 2 bases to trimming and J lost 4 bases; unmatched junction nucleotides: 0. The CDR3 runs 13 residues. The germline CDR1 and CDR2 sequences are SGHNT and YENEEA. CDR3 coding DNA: TGTGCCAGCAGCTTAACAGGGGGCACTGAAGCTTTCTTT. Its protein product is CASSLTGGTEAFF.

This clone was counted once. This chain links TRBV19 with TRBJ2-1; perhaps TRBD2 as D (6 bases). The V and J ends lost 1 base and 0 bases respectively, with 13 bases between them. The CDR3 consists of 17 residues. Germline CDR1 and CDR2: LNHDA and SQIVND (reference sequence). CDR3 residues: CASSIVRSGSSYNEQFF. The DNA of the CDR3 is TGTGCCAGTAGTATAGTGAGGTCCGGGAGCTCCTACAATGAGCAGTTCTTC.

The rearrangement links TRBV3-1 (or the pseudogene TRBV3-2) to TRBJ2-4; 7 positions agree with TRBD1. V lost 4 bases to trimming and J lost 0 bases; unmatched junction nucleotides: 9. Germline CDR1 LGHDT, CDR2 YNNKEL (reference sequence). This CDR3 has 17 amino acids. The CDR3 nucleotides read TGTGCCAGCAGCCCCCACAGGGGCCAGGGAGCCAAAAACATTCAGTACTTC. Translating it yields CASSPHRGQGAKNIQYF.

The genes are TRBV3-1 (or the pseudogene TRBV3-2) and TRBJ1-4; possibly TRBD1 for D (6 bases). Trimming cost V 0 bases and J 8 bases, with 13 bases left between them. Looked up from germline, CDR1 is LGHDT and CDR2 is YNNKEL (reference sequence). The length of the CDR3 is 15 residues. CDR3: CASSQEGTGWEKLFF. The CDR3 nucleotides read TGTGCCAGCAGCCAAGAGGGAACAGGGTGGGAAAAACTGTTTTTT.

The chain carries TRBV5-1 and TRBJ1-2; 7 nucleotides line up with TRBD1. The CDR3 totals 15 residues. From germline, CDR1 is SGHRS and CDR2 YFSETQ. With V trimmed by 4 bases and J by 6 bases, 12 bases remained unmatched. The CDR3 sequence is CASSPGQVSFDGYTF. The CDR3 DNA follows: TGCGCCAGCAGCCCCGGACAGGTCTCCTTCGATGGCTACACCTTC.

This clone has a handful of counts. This sample also contains other DNA sequences that code for the same CDR3. The chain carries TRBV5-1 and TRBJ1-5; perhaps TRBD1 as D (6 bases). V was clipped by 4 bases and J by 4 bases, with 9 bases between them. Germline V CDR1 and CDR2: SGHRS, YFSETQ. This CDR3 is 13 amino acids long. CDR3 DNA sequence: TGCGCCAGCAGCAGAACAGGGAATCAGCCCCAGCATTTT. Translated: CASSRTGNQPQHF.

The genes are TRBV20-1 and TRBJ2-3, with TRBD2 matching 11 bases. Germline values: CDR1 DFQATT, CDR2 SNEGSKA (reference sequence). CDR3 length equals 16 residues. Trimming removed 3 bases from V and 2 bases from J; junction bases left unmatched: 7. This CDR3 is CSASGLAGGYTDTQYF. The CDR3 bases are TGCAGTGCTAGTGGGCTAGCGGGAGGTTACACAGATACGCAGTATTTT.

The rearrangement joins TRBV21-1 to TRBJ1-1; TRBD1, as called in the table, went unchecked against the DNA. TRBV21-1 corresponds to a pseudogene. The CDR3 is 15 amino acids. The CDR3 is CASSISKGQGVGAFF. DNA for the CDR3: TGTGCCAGCAGCATCTCGAAGGGACAGGGGGTCGGGGCTTTCTTT.

The chain is built from TRBV19 and TRBJ2-4; no clear D gene. The CDR3 is 13 amino acids. Germline-derived CDR1 and CDR2 are LNHDA and SQIVND (reference sequence). The V and J ends lost 8 bases and 0 bases respectively, with 8 bases between them. DNA for the CDR3: TGTGCCAGTTCACACCTAGCCAAAAACATTCAGTACTTC. Translating it yields CASSHLAKNIQYF.

The V and J genes are TRBV5-1 and TRBJ2-7; 7 bases match TRBD1. Trimming removed 8 bases from V and 0 bases from J; junction bases left unmatched: 2. Germline V CDR1 and CDR2: SGHRS, YFSETQ. This CDR3 comprises 12 residues. CDR3 nucleotide sequence: TGCGCCAGTCGGGACAGCTCCTACGAGCAGTACTTC. This codes for CASRDSSYEQYF.

The CDR3 DNA reads TGTGCCAGCAGTTACCCGGGACTAGCGGGCGGGGAGCTGTTTTTT. Translating gives CASSYPGLAGGELFF. The J gene is TRBJ2-2, the V gene TRBV6-2 or TRBV6-3; 12 bases line up with TRBD2. Germline V CDR1 and CDR2: MNHEY, SVGEGT. The V and J ends lost 2 bases and 7 bases, in that order; junction bases with no gene match: 2. This CDR3 is built from 15 residues.

V usage is TRBV20-1 and J usage is TRBJ1-1, with TRBD1 as a possible D gene (5 bases). The CDR3 length is 11 residues. Trimming removed 7 bases at V and 4 bases at J, with 10 bases between. Germline CDR1 is DFQATT and CDR2 is SNEGSKA (reference sequence). In DNA, the CDR3 is TGCAGTGGCAGGGAGGTCACTGAAGCTTTCTTT. This sequence encodes CSGREVTEAFF.

This chain links TRBV5-4 with TRBJ2-7, with 7 bases identical to TRBD2. The CDR3 is 13 amino acids. Per germline, CDR1 SGHNT and CDR2 YYREEE (reference sequence). V was clipped by 5 bases and J by 6 bases; unmatched bases: 8. The CDR3 DNA reads as TGTGCCAGCAGTTCAACGGCGGGGGTCGAGCAGTACTTC. This gives the protein CASSSTAGVEQYF. Looking up the rest from reference TRBV5-4 and TRBJ2-7 gives the full variable domain: ETGVTQSPTHLIKTRGQQVTLRCSSQSGHNTVSWYQQALGQGPQFIFQYYREEENGRGNFPPRFSGLQFPNYSSELNVNALELDDSALYLCASSSTAGVEQYFGPGTRLTVT.

The chain links TRBV10-1 to TRBJ1-3; 9 bases line up with TRBD1. The CDR3 runs to 15 residues. Germline CDR1 and CDR2: WNHNN and SYGVQD (reference sequence). J was trimmed by 4 bases and V by 3 bases; bases with no gene match: 4. The CDR3 here is CASSEGTGFGNTIYF. The DNA for the CDR3 is TGCGCCAGCAGTGAAGGGACAGGGTTCGGAAACACCATATATTTT.

This clone was counted a single time. This chain joins TRBV30 and TRBJ2-5, with D unclear. Germline V lookup: CDR1 GTSNPN, CDR2 SVGIG (reference sequence). This CDR3 has 13 amino acids. With 3 bases removed from V and 5 bases from J, the gap between germline ends came to 13 bases. This CDR3 is CAWSPRLFETQYF. As DNA, the CDR3 is TGTGCCTGGAGCCCCCGCCTATTTGAGACCCAGTACTTC. The whole variable domain, filled in from reference TRBV30 and TRBJ2-5, reads SQTIHQWPATLVQPVGSPLSLECTVEGTSNPNLYWYRQAAGRGLQLLFYSVGIGQISSEVPQNLSASRPQDRQFILSSKKLLLSDSGFYLCAWSPRLFETQYFGPGTRLLVL.